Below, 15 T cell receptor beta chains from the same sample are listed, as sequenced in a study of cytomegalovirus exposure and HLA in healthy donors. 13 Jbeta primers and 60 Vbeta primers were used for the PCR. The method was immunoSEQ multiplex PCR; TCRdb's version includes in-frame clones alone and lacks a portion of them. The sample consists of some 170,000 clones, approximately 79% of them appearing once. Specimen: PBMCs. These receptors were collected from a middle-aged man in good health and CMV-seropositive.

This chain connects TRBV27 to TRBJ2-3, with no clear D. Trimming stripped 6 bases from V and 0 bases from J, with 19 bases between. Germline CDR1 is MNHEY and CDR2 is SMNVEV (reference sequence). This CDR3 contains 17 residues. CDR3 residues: CASRIIRPGSSTDTQYF. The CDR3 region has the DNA TGTGCCAGCAGAATTATCCGTCCAGGTAGTAGCACAGATACGCAGTATTTT.

CDR3 sequence reads: CASSSGTSGEQYF. The CDR3 DNA sequence: TGTGCCAGCAGCTCCGGGACTAGCGGCGAGCAGTACTTC. V usage is TRBV7-3 and J usage is TRBJ2-7; TRBD2 agrees at 11 bases. The junction had 2 bases not matched to a gene; V was cut back by 4 bases and J by 6 bases. Germline V gives CDR1 SGHTA, CDR2 FQGTGA. The CDR3 length is 13 residues.

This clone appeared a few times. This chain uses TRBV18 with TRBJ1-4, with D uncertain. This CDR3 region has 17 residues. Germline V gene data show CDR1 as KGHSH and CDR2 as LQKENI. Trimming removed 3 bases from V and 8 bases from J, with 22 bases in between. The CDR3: CASSPGGAGGSGEKLFF. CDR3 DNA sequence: TGTGCCAGCTCACCCGGCGGTGCGGGCGGCTCGGGGGAAAAACTGTTTTTT. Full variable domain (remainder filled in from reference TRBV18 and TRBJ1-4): NAGVMQNPRHLVRRRGQEARLRCSPMKGHSHVYWYRQLPEEGLKFMVYLQKENIIDESGMPKERFSAEFPKEGPSILRIQQVVRGDSAAYFCASSPGGAGGSGEKLFFGSGTQLSVL.

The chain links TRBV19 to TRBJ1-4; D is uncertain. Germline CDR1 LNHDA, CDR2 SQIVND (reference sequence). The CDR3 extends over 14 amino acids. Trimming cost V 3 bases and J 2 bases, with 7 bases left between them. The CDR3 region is CASSMGRTNEKLFF. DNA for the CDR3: TGTGCCAGTAGTATGGGCAGGACTAATGAAAAACTGTTTTTT.

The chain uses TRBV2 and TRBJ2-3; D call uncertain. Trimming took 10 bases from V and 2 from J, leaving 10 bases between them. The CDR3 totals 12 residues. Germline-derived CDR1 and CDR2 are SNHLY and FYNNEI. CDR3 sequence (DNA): TGTGCCACAATGGGCACCACAGATACGCAGTATTTT. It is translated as CATMGTTDTQYF.

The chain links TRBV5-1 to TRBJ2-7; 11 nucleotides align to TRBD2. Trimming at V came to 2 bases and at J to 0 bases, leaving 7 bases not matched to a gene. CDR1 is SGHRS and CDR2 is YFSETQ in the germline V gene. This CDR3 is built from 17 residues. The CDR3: CASSLLAGVGSSYEQYF. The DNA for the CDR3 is TGCGCCAGCAGCTTACTAGCGGGAGTTGGGAGCTCCTACGAGCAGTACTTC.

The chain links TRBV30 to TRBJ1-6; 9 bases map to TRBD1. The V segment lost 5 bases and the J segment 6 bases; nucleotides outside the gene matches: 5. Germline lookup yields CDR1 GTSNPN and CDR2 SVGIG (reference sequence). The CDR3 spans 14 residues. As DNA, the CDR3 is TGTGCCTGGGGGACAGGGAGGGGTAATTCACCCCTCCACTTT. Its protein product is CAWGTGRGNSPLHF.

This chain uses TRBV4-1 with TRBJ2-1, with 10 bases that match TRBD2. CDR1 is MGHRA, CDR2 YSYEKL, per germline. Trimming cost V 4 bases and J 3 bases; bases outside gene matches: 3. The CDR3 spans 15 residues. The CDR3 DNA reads TGCGCCAGCAGCCTAAGCGGGAGGGACTACAATGAGCAGTTCTTC. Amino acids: CASSLSGRDYNEQFF.

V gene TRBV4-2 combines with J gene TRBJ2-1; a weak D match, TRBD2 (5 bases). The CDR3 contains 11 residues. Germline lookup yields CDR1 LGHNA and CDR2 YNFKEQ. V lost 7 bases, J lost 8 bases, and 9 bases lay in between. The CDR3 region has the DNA TGTGCCAGCACCTGGGGAGATGAGCAGTTCTTC. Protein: CASTWGDEQFF.

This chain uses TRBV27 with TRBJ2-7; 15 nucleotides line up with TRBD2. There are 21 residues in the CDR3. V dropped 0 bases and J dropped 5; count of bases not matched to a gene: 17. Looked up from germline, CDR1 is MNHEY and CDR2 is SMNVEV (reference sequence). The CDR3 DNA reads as TGTGCCAGCAGTTTATCGAAACCCCCGGGACTAGCGGGAGGTTGGTTCGACGAGCAGTACTTC. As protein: CASSLSKPPGLAGGWFDEQYF.

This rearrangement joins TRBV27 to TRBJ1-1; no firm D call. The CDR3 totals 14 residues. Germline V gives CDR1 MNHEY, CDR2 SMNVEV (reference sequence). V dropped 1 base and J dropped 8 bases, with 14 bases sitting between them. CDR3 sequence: CASSLLGGYGEAFF. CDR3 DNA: TGTGCCAGCAGTTTATTAGGAGGGTATGGAGAAGCTTTCTTT.

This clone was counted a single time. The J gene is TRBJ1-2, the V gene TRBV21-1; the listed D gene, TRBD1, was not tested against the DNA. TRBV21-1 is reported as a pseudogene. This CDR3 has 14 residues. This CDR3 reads CASSPRRGGNGYTF. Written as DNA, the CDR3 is TGTGCCAGCAGCCCCCGCCGAGGGGGCAATGGCTACACCTTC.

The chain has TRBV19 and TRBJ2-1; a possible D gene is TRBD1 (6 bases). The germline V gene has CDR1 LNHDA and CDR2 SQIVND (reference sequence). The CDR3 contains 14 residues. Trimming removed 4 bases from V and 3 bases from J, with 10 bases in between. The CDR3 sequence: CASSKTGDYNEQFF. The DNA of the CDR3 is TGTGCCAGTAGTAAGACAGGCGACTACAATGAGCAGTTCTTC.

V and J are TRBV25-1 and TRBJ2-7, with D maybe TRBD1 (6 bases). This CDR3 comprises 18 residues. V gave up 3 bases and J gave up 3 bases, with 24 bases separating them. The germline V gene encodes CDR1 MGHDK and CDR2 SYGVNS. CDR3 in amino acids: CASSDRRQETNNLYEQYF. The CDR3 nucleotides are TGTGCCAGCAGTGATCGACGACAGGAGACTAACAATCTCTACGAGCAGTACTTC.

CDR3 coding DNA: TGTGCCAGCAGCTTGCTAACAATGGGGCATGGCTACACCTTC. Amino acid sequence: CASSLLTMGHGYTF. V and J are TRBV5-6 and TRBJ1-2; tentatively, D is TRBD1 (5 bases). V shed 1 base and J shed 6 bases, with 13 bases lying between them. Per germline, CDR1 SGHDT and CDR2 YYEEEE. CDR3 length: 14 amino acids.